The sequence of this T cell receptor beta chain was determined in a study of blood T cells in healthy people across ages. Study-wide results and limits: Possibly, changes in expanded clonotypes were confounded because donor CMV status was unknown. The lack of PBMC sorting stopped any conclusive naive versus antigen-experienced comparison.

This CDR3 region has 17 residues. Germline CDR1 reads MNHEY; CDR2 reads SMNVEV (reference sequence). J was trimmed by 8 bases and V by 6 bases; bases with no gene match: 16. Through a sample-barcoded 5' primer and a J-beta primer mix, a second PCR was run for roughly 6 to 12 cycles. TCRdb used MiXCR to reprocess the 5' RACE reads, holding one entry per CDR3 protein. In the table there are around 1,800,000 distinct CDR3 sequences, roughly two fifths of which are singletons. This clonotype was found once. Its antigen remains unidentified. This TCR derives from a human donor in good health. This sequence joins TRBV27 and TRBJ1-4, with 9 bases lining up with TRBD1. Source material: blood. CDR3 protein: CASSKMFTGGLREKLFF. CDR3 bases: TGTGCCAGCAGCAAAATGTTCACAGGGGGCCTGCGGGAAAAACTGTTTTTT.